This paragraph reports one TCR beta chain. The data stem from a study of T-cell reconstitution after alpha-beta-depleted transplantation in children. Molecular barcoding with unique molecular identifiers was used for the TCRbeta library. TCRdb reprocessed the PCR reads with MiXCR, giving one entry per CDR3 protein. Among over 450,000 distinct CDR3 sequences, 8% to 11% were seen once, and the ten largest hold just over 2%. V shed 2 bases and J shed 0 bases, with 5 bases lying between them. CDR3 length: 13 residues. From germline, CDR1 is PRHDT and CDR2 FYEKMQ (reference sequence). The starting material was PBMCs, obtained before TCRalphabeta/CD19-depleted stem cell transplant. This receptor was identified in a child between 2 and 9 years old with inherited bone marrow failure, due to receive a stem cell transplant. The rearrangement joins TRBV13 to TRBJ2-7; D is uncertain. The CDR3 DNA reads as TGTGCCAGCAGCTTACCTACCTCCTACGAGCAGTACTTC. The encoded protein is CASSLPTSYEQYF.